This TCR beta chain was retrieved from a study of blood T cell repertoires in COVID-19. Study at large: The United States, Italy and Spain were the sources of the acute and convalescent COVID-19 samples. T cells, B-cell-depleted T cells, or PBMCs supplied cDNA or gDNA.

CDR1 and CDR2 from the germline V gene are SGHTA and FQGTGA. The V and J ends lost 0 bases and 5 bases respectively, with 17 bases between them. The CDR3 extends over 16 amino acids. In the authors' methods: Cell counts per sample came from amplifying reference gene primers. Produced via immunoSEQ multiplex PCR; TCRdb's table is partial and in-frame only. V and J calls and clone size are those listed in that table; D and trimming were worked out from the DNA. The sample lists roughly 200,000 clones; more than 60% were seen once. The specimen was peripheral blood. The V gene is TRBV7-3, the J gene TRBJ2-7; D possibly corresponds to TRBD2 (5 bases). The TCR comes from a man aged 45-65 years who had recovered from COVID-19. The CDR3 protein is CASSLTGSGGQDEQYF. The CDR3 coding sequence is TGTGCCAGCAGCTTAACGGGCTCAGGAGGTCAGGACGAGCAGTACTTC.